What follows are 10 T cell receptor beta chains derived from one specimen sequenced in a study of cytomegalovirus exposure and HLA in healthy donors. Here immunoSEQ multiplex PCR was the method, and the copy in TCRdb shows in-frame clones only, minus some. The table includes about 160,000 clones, roughly 95% detected once. The specimen sequenced was PBMCs. Receptor source: a woman between 18 and 30 years old in good health and CMV-seronegative.

The chain recombines TRBV5-4 with TRBJ2-5; D gene unclear. Looked up from germline, CDR1 is SGHNT and CDR2 is YYREEE (reference sequence). V was cut by 2 bases and J by 2 bases, with 4 bases left in between. The CDR3 loop spans 12 amino acids. The CDR3 coding sequence is TGTGCCAGCAGCTTCACTCAAGAGACCCAGTACTTC. Translating gives CASSFTQETQYF.

J is TRBJ1-1 and V is TRBV5-1; D is unresolved. The CDR3 has 17 residues. The V and J ends lost 0 bases and 1 base respectively, with 16 bases between them. The V gene's germline CDR1 is SGHRS and CDR2 YFSETQ. CDR3 amino acids: CASSLGHSLGGNTEAFF. The CDR3 coding sequence is TGCGCCAGCAGCTTGGGGCACTCGCTCGGAGGGAACACTGAAGCTTTCTTT. The complete variable domain, with remaining parts taken from reference TRBV5-1 and TRBJ1-1, reads KAGVTQTPRYLIKTRGQQVTLSCSPISGHRSVSWYQQTPGQGLQFLFEYFSETQRNKGNFPGRFSGRQFSNSRSEMNVSTLELGDSALYLCASSLGHSLGGNTEAFFGQGTRLTVV.

The rearrangement uses TRBV6-1 and TRBJ2-7, with a possible D match to TRBD2 (5 bases). Germline CDR1 is MNHNS and CDR2 is SASEGT. This CDR3 has 10 amino acids. The CDR3 here is CAAANYEQYF. The CDR3 DNA is TGTGCAGCGGCCAACTACGAGCAGTACTTC.

V and J are TRBV7-8 and TRBJ2-1; unclear D gene. Trimming left V 5 bases short and J 6 bases short, with 8 bases between. The CDR3 consists of 12 residues. Germline CDR1 SGHVS, CDR2 FQNEAQ. CDR3 in amino acids: CASSPAINEQFF. CDR3 sequence (DNA): TGTGCCAGCAGCCCCGCTATCAATGAGCAGTTCTTC.

V and J are TRBV19 and TRBJ1-2; D unresolved. Germline CDR1 is LNHDA and CDR2 is SQIVND (reference sequence). The CDR3 runs 13 residues. Trimming took 3 bases from V and 6 from J, leaving 11 bases between them. The DNA of the CDR3 is TGTGCCAGTAGTATCTACGGGGTTGATGGCTACACCTTC. This gives the protein CASSIYGVDGYTF.

CDR3 sequence: CASSQDRVAGGVKSEQYF. Here the CDR3 DNA reads TGTGCCAGCAGCCAAGATCGGGTGGCAGGGGGCGTTAAGTCCGAGCAGTACTTC. The chain is built from TRBV14 and TRBJ2-7; TRBD1 agrees at 8 bases. The V gene end was trimmed by 0 bases and the J gene end by 6 bases; junction bases not matched to a gene: 16. The CDR3 spans 18 residues. CDR1 is SGHDN, CDR2 FVKESK, per germline.

The chain recombines TRBV6-1 with TRBJ2-2, with D hard to call. The CDR3 loop spans 12 amino acids. V lost 7 bases and J 1 base, leaving 4 bases between the germline ends. Germline V gene lookup returns CDR1 MNHNS and CDR2 SASEGT. CDR3 residues: CASTGNTGELFF. The CDR3 DNA sequence: TGTGCCAGCACAGGGAACACCGGGGAGCTGTTTTTT.

The gene calls are TRBV5-1 and TRBJ1-3; D may be TRBD1 (5 bases). This CDR3 is built from 15 residues. Germline V gene lookup returns CDR1 SGHRS and CDR2 YFSETQ. Trimming shortened V by 0 bases and J by 1 base, and 8 bases separated the two germline ends. The CDR3 loop reads CASSLEGNSGNTIYF. The CDR3 coding sequence is TGCGCCAGCAGCTTGGAGGGGAATTCTGGAAACACCATATATTTT.

The chain has TRBV2 and TRBJ1-4, with TRBD1 matching over 9 bases. CDR3 length: 16 residues. V gave up 4 bases and J gave up 7 bases; unmatched junction bases: 10. Germline V gives CDR1 SNHLY, CDR2 FYNNEI. The CDR3 DNA is TGTGCCAGCAGTGGACAGGGGGGTCTACTTATTGAAAAACTGTTTTTT. Protein sequence: CASSGQGGLLIEKLFF.

This chain connects TRBV9 to TRBJ1-2, with D hard to call. Germline-derived CDR1 and CDR2 are SGDLS and YYNGEE. This CDR3 is built from 13 residues. V was trimmed by 0 bases and J by 2 bases, leaving 5 bases between them. CDR3 DNA sequence: TGTGCCAGCAGCGTAGACGGGAACTATGGCTACACCTTC. This translates into CASSVDGNYGYTF.